This T cell receptor beta chain was sequenced in a study of T cells in Graves' hyperthyroidism and ophthalmopathy. Study-wide background: Pretreatment peripheral blood was obtained at initial diagnosis.

Used for diagnoses were clinical symptoms, serum thyroxine and TRAb, thyroid ultrasound and orbital computed tomography. PBMCs were obtained from 9 to 10 ml fresh peripheral blood. Broader study findings: Most thyroid clonotypes that were expanded above 0.001 also turned up in blood.

In this sample, this clonotype turned up many times. Antigen: not known. Germline is not matched at one junction end, which may reflect a read error. There are 16 residues in the CDR3. RNA transcripts served as the template for amplifying TCR beta CDR3 regions. HTBI primers were the set used in a first-round RT-PCR of the TCR CDR3. In TCRdb, the multiplex PCR reads were re-called with MiXCR into one record per CDR3 protein. The sample shows fewer than 900,000 distinct CDR3 sequences, around 17% of them seen only once. This TCR was recovered from a man younger than 30 with Graves' hyperthyroidism. The sample taken for sequencing was blood. This chain uses TRBV12-3 or TRBV12-4 with TRBJ2-5, with D possibly being TRBD2 (6 bases). The CDR3 loop is CASSLAGTHAGETQYF. CDR3 coding DNA: TGTGCCAGCAGCTTAGCCGGGACCCATGCGGGGGAGACCCAGTACTTC.